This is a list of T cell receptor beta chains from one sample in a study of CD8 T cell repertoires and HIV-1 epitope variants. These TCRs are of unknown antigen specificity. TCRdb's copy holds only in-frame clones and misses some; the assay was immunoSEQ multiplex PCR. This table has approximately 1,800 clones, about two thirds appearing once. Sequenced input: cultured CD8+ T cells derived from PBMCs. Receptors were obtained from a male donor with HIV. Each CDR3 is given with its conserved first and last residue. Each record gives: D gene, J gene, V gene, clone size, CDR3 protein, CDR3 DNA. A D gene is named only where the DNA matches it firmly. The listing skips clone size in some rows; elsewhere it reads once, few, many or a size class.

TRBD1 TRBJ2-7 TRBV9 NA CASSPTGTGSYEQYF TGTGCCAGCAGCCCGACCGGGACAGGGTCCTACGAGCAGTACTTC
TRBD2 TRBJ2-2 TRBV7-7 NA CASSSFPGGNTGELFF TGTGCCAGCAGCTCTTTTCCGGGGGGGAACACCGGGGAGCTGTTTTTT
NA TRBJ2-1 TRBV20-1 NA CSAREPNSEFF TGCAGTGCTAGAGAACCAAACTCGGAGTTCTTC
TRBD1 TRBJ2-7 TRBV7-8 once CASSSGTVSYEQYF TGTGCCAGCAGCTCCGGGACAGTTTCCTACGAGCAGTACTTC
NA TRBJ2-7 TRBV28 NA CASSQLYEQYF TGTGCCAGCAGCCAACTTTACGAGCAGTACTTC
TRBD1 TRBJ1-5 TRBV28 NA CASSLGTGNQPQHF TGTGCCAGCAGTCTCGGGACAGGGAATCAGCCCCAGCATTTT
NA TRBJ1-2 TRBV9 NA CASTSAAYDGYTF TGTGCCAGCACCTCGGCCGCGTACGATGGCTACACCTTC
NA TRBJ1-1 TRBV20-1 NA CSARAHTEAFF TGCAGTGCTCGAGCCCACACTGAAGCTTTCTTT
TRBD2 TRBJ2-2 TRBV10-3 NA CAISGVLASTGELFF TGTGCCATCAGTGGAGTACTAGCGAGCACCGGGGAGCTGTTTTTT
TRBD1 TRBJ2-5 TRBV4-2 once CASSHSGTGSGETQYF TGTGCCAGCAGCCATTCCGGGACAGGGTCGGGGGAGACCCAGTACTTC
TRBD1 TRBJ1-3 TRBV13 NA CASSPDRDGRNTIYF TGTGCCAGCAGCCCTGACAGGGACGGGCGAAACACCATATATTTT
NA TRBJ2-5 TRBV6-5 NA CASSSRWAAAQETQYF TGTGCCAGCAGTTCCCGTTGGGCCGCGGCACAAGAGACCCAGTACTTC
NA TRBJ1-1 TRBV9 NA CASRRGTEAFF TGTGCCAGCCGGAGGGGGACTGAAGCTTTCTTT
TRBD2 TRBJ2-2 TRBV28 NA CASSLSGGTGELFF TGTGCCAGCAGTTTATCGGGGGGCACCGGGGAGCTGTTTTTT
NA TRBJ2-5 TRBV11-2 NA CASSLDLTGSAETQYF TGTGCCAGCAGCTTAGATCTGACTGGGAGCGCAGAGACCCAGTACTTC
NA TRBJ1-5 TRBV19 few CASSIVPEGPQHF TGTGCCAGTAGTATAGTTCCGGAGGGGCCCCAGCATTTT
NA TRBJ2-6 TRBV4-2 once CASSDALKGYSRANVLTF TGTGCCAGCAGCGACGCACTCAAAGGTTACAGTCGGGCCAACGTCCTGACTTTC
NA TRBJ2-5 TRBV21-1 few CASCKGMEEETQYF TGTGCCAGCTGCAAGGGGATGGAAGAAGAGACCCAGTACTTC
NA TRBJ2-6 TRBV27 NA CASTPGLSGANVLTF TGTGCCAGCACCCCCGGGCTCTCTGGGGCCAACGTCCTGACTTTC
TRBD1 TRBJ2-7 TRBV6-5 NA CASSYGTVFSYEQYF TGTGCCAGCAGTTATGGGACAGTCTTCTCCTACGAGCAGTACTTC
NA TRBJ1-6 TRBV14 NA CASSQEWGAYNSPLHF TGTGCCAGCAGCCAAGAGTGGGGGGCCTATAATTCACCCCTCCACTTT
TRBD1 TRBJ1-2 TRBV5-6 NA CASSQGADYGYTF TGTGCCAGCAGCCAGGGGGCTGACTATGGCTACACCTTC
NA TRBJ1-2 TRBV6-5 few CASSLHDRDGYTF TGTGCCAGCAGTTTACACGATCGGGATGGCTACACCTTC
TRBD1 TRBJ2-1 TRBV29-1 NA CSVDHWDRCNEQFF TGCAGCGTTGACCACTGGGACAGGTGCAATGAGCAGTTCTTC
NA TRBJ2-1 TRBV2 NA CASSDHRGGEQFF TGTGCCAGCAGTGACCACAGGGGAGGTGAGCAGTTCTTC
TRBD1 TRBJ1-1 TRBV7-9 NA CASSLSGGSYEAFF TGTGCCAGCAGCCTATCAGGGGGTAGCTATGAAGCTTTCTTT
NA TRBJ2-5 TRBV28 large CASSSPLGGETQYF TGTGCCAGCAGTTCACCCCTGGGGGGAGAGACCCAGTACTTC
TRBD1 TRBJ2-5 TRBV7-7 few CASSFTGGPQETQYF TGTGCCAGCAGCTTCACAGGGGGACCTCAAGAGACCCAGTACTTC
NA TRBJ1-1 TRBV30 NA CAWSGGAGNTEAFF TGTGCCTGGAGCGGGGGAGCGGGGAACACTGAAGCTTTCTTT
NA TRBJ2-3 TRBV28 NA CASSIGDTQYF TGTGCCAGCAGTATAGGGGATACGCAGTATTTT
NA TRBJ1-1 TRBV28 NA CAISPWDPKTEAFF TGTGCCATCAGCCCCTGGGATCCCAAAACTGAAGCTTTCTTT
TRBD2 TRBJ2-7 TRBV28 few CASSFWASGGDEQYF TGTGCCAGCAGTTTCTGGGCTAGCGGGGGTGACGAGCAGTACTTC
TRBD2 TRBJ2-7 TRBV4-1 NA CASSQLAGDHEQYF TGCGCCAGCAGCCAACTAGCGGGAGACCACGAGCAGTACTTC